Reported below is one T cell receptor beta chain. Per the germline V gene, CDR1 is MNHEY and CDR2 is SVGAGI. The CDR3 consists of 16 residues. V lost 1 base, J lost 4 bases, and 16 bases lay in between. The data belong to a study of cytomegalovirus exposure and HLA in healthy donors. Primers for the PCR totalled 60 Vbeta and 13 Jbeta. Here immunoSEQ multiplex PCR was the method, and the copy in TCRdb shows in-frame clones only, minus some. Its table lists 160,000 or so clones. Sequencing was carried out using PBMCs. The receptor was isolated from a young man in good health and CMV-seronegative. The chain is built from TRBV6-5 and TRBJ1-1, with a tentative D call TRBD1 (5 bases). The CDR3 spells CASSYFGGISGTEAFF. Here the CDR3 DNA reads TGTGCCAGCAGTTACTTCGGGGGAATTTCAGGCACTGAAGCTTTCTTT.